The 15 T cell receptor beta chains in this list originate from one sample, sequenced in a study of radiation and T cells in renal cell carcinoma. TCRdb keeps only in-frame clones here, not all; method: immunoSEQ multiplex PCR. The repertoire holds some 100,000 clones, with roughly 84% as singletons. Time point given: blood 4 weeks post-SBRT, at nephrectomy. This sample's treatment: 15 Gy SBRT to primary tumor, nephrectomy 4 weeks later. The sequenced sample was blood, obtained from a patient whose treatment included radiotherapy and nephrectomy. The receptors derive from a man aged 55 to 70 with renal cell carcinoma.

The chain uses TRBV4-3 and TRBJ2-2; TRBD2 agrees at 7 bases. Germline CDR1 and CDR2: LGHNA and YSLEER. Trimming at V came to 4 bases and at J to 4 bases, leaving 0 bases not matched to a gene. The CDR3 sequence is 13 residues long. CDR3 sequence: CASSPGGTGELFF. In DNA, the CDR3 is TGCGCCAGCAGCCCGGGGGGCACCGGGGAGCTGTTTTTT.

The chain joins TRBV7-3 to TRBJ2-5; possible D gene TRBD2, 5 bases. There are 15 residues in the CDR3. V lost 2 bases to trimming and J lost 2 bases, with 12 bases between them. Looked up from germline, CDR1 is SGHTA and CDR2 is FQGTGA. DNA of the CDR3: TGTGCCAGCAGCTTAGAAGGGTGGAGGCAAGAGACCCAGTACTTC. Translated, it gives CASSLEGWRQETQYF.

The gene calls are TRBV7-9 and TRBJ1-1; D call uncertain. V was cut by 2 bases and J by 3 bases, with 10 bases left in between. There are 14 residues in the CDR3. Germline V lookup: CDR1 SEHNR, CDR2 FQNEAQ (reference sequence). CDR3 in amino acids: CASSLPGRYTEAFF. The CDR3 DNA sequence: TGTGCCAGCAGCTTACCAGGACGGTACACTGAAGCTTTCTTT.

V usage is TRBV5-1 and J usage is TRBJ2-7, with D perhaps TRBD2 (5 bases). V was pared by 6 bases and J by 6 bases, with 22 bases between. Germline V lookup: CDR1 SGHRS, CDR2 YFSETQ. This CDR3 comprises 15 residues. The CDR3 here is CASMEELGVGREQYF. The CDR3 DNA sequence: TGCGCCAGCATGGAGGAACTCGGGGTTGGTCGCGAGCAGTACTTC.

The rearrangement links TRBV2 to TRBJ1-5; no firm D call. Trimming shortened V by 0 bases and J by 2 bases, and 8 bases separated the two germline ends. Germline CDR1 SNHLY, CDR2 FYNNEI. CDR3 length: 15 residues. CDR3 residues: CASSEAGGGNQPQHF. The CDR3 nucleotides read TGTGCCAGCAGTGAAGCGGGTGGGGGCAATCAGCCCCAGCATTTT.

About this clone itself: At the DNA level, this CDR3 is encoded by other sequences in the same sample as well. V is TRBV19 and J is TRBJ2-5; no reliable D call. Germline V gene data show CDR1 as LNHDA and CDR2 as SQIVND (reference sequence). With 0 bases removed from V and 5 bases from J, the gap between germline ends came to 4 bases. The CDR3 extends over 12 amino acids. The CDR3 DNA reads as TGTGCCAGTAGTATAGAGCCCGAGACCCAGTACTTC. It is translated as CASSIEPETQYF.

The V gene is TRBV30, the J gene TRBJ2-7; possibly TRBD1 for D (5 bases). Germline V CDR1 and CDR2: GTSNPN, SVGIG (reference sequence). V lost 2 bases and J lost 0, with 14 bases in between. CDR3 length: 15 amino acids. CDR3 protein: CAWSLTVYSSYEQYF. The CDR3 DNA sequence: TGTGCCTGGAGTCTGACAGTATACTCCTCCTACGAGCAGTACTTC.

The chain links TRBV2 to TRBJ2-7; D gene uncertain. Trimming left V 2 bases short and J 10 bases short, with 9 bases between. The CDR3 spans 11 residues. Germline lookup yields CDR1 SNHLY and CDR2 FYNNEI. CDR3 in DNA: TGTGCCAGCAGTGAAACACGAGCCCAGTACTTC. This sequence encodes CASSETRAQYF. The whole variable domain, remainder taken from reference TRBV2 and TRBJ2-7, is EPEVTQTPSHQVTQMGQEVILRCVPISNHLYFYWYRQILGQKVEFLVSFYNNEISEKSEIFDDQFSVERPDGSNFTLKIRSTKLEDSAMYFCASSETRAQYFGPGTRLTVT.

This clone was seen just once. The gene calls are TRBV7-6 and TRBJ2-1; TRBD2 agrees at 11 bases. V dropped 3 bases and J dropped 5; count of bases not matched to a gene: 6. The CDR3 totals 16 residues. Germline V gene data show CDR1 as SGHVS and CDR2 as FNYEAQ. The CDR3 DNA sequence: TGTGCCAGCAGCTTCCACCTAGCGGGAGGCCACAATGAGCAGTTCTTC. Protein sequence: CASSFHLAGGHNEQFF.

This clone was observed a handful of times. The chain recombines TRBV10-3 with TRBJ2-5; 8 nucleotides align to TRBD2. Per the germline V gene, CDR1 is ENHRY and CDR2 is SYGVKD. The V gene end was trimmed by 7 bases and the J gene end by 1 base; junction bases not matched to a gene: 2. CDR3 length equals 13 residues. DNA for the CDR3: TGTGCCATCAAAGGGACTAGCCAAGAGACCCAGTACTTC. As protein: CAIKGTSQETQYF.

The rearrangement links TRBV7-9 to TRBJ1-1; D not certain. The CDR3 is 14 residues long. Between the trimmed V and J ends, which lost 1 base and 1 base, there was a span of 7 bases. Germline V gives CDR1 SEHNR, CDR2 FQNEAQ (reference sequence). CDR3 nucleotide sequence: TGTGCCAGCAGCTTAGGAGGGCCGAACACTGAAGCTTTCTTT. This codes for CASSLGGPNTEAFF.

The V and J genes are TRBV5-4 and TRBJ2-3; 15 nucleotides align to TRBD2. The CDR3 spans 16 residues. Per the germline V gene, CDR1 is SGHNT and CDR2 is YYREEE (reference sequence). After removal of 4 bases from V and 4 bases from J, the junction contained 4 bases not matched to a gene. The CDR3 protein is CASSAGLAGGADTQYF. The DNA for the CDR3 is TGTGCCAGCAGCGCGGGACTAGCGGGAGGTGCAGATACGCAGTATTTT. Together with reference TRBV5-4 and TRBJ2-3, the CDR3 gives the full variable domain: ETGVTQSPTHLIKTRGQQVTLRCSSQSGHNTVSWYQQALGQGPQFIFQYYREEENGRGNFPPRFSGLQFPNYSSELNVNALELDDSALYLCASSAGLAGGADTQYFGPGTRLTVL.

J is TRBJ2-1 and V is TRBV18, with a weak D call TRBD2 (7 bases). Germline CDR1 KGHSH, CDR2 LQKENI. Deletions cut 8 bases from V and 9 bases from J, with 11 bases between. The CDR3 covers 11 residues. The CDR3 nucleotides read TGTGCCAGCAGGGGGGGTTCTGAGCAGTTCTTC. Translation gives CASRGGSEQFF.

The chain links TRBV9 to TRBJ2-5; tentative D call: TRBD2 (6 bases). Germline lookup yields CDR1 SGDLS and CDR2 YYNGEE. Trimming removed 4 bases from V and 3 bases from J, with 22 bases in between. The CDR3 extends over 17 amino acids. CDR3: CASSPRFGGTQKETQYF. For the CDR3, the DNA is TGTGCCAGCAGCCCTCGTTTCGGCGGGACCCAAAAAGAGACCCAGTACTTC. The whole variable domain, filled in from reference TRBV9 and TRBJ2-5, reads DSGVTQTPKHLITATGQRVTLRCSPRSGDLSVYWYQQSLDQGLQFLIQYYNGEERAKGNILERFSAQQFPDLHSELNLSSLELGDSALYFCASSPRFGGTQKETQYFGPGTRLLVL.

This chain joins TRBV9 and TRBJ1-4; TRBD1 aligns across 8 bases. V gave up 3 bases and J gave up 8 bases; unmatched junction bases: 9. Germline CDR1 reads SGDLS; CDR2 reads YYNGEE. CDR3 length equals 15 residues. DNA of the CDR3: TGTGCCAGCAGCGAGAATCAGGGGGCGTTCGAAAAACTGTTTTTT. It codes for CASSENQGAFEKLFF.